The present T cell receptor beta chain was sequenced within a study of post-analysis software for immune sequencing data (dated by TCRdb to between 2014 and 2017). Regarding the study in general: Disease courses on record covered relapsing-remitting, secondary progressive and progressive-relapsing multiple sclerosis, though some patients had no subtype annotation. The patient repertoires were compared against about 10 previously published healthy control repertoires obtained from donors aged roughly 6 to 28 years. A subset of samples was prepared in parallel using single-end sample barcoding, then pooled and co-amplified after Illumina adapter ligation. The full study reports these points: The control group was slightly older than the multiple sclerosis patient group. Normalized Chao1 diversity was significantly lower in multiple sclerosis patients than controls, suggesting substantial peripheral T-cell clonal expansion. Several TRBV segments, including TRBV5-6, TRBV5-1 and TRBV20-1, were significantly more frequent in patients than controls. Strong co-clustering of samples prepared in the same batch was shown by direct clustering with F measure, prompting a batch-effect correction.

TCR beta repertoires were profiled from peripheral blood of roughly twelve young patients with multiple sclerosis to demonstrate the VDJtools post-analysis software. The multiple sclerosis patients were children and adolescents ranging in age from roughly 6 to 15 years. Library method: PCR. The instrument was an Illumina HiSeq 2500. To reduce PCR and sequencing biases, unique molecular identifiers were incorporated into the TCR beta cDNA libraries. Some 500,000 cDNA molecules were obtained for every 1 to 10 million input T cells, so each molecule roughly corresponded to one T cell. The patient libraries were prepared and sequenced using the same protocol as the earlier healthy control dataset. Samples belonging to the same batch were prepared together, multiplexed and sequenced on a shared HiSeq lane. The authors' pipeline ran thus. MIGEC was used to process the raw barcoded reads, and molecular identifier groups with only a single read were discarded before consensus assembly and CDR3 extraction. VDJtools was used for post-analysis of the clonotype tables, and diversity was normalized by down-sampling every dataset to the size of the smallest sample. Repertoire overlap clustering matched CDR3 amino acid but not nucleotide sequences to correct batch-related cross-sample contamination. TCRdb trimmed the raw reads at Q25, called clones with MiXCR and kept productive beta chains. CDR3 protein sequences are deduplicated, and each keeps its most common genes and DNA. V and J calls and clone size were set by TCRdb, not the authors. This sample is represented by about half a million distinct CDR3 sequences; around 40% of them were singletons. 9% to 13% of the sample is held by the ten biggest clonotypes.

Points on this clonotype: Its target antigen remains unknown. One base away there is no much larger clone; base qualities are not given.

The CDR3 holds 16 amino acids from the cysteine to the phenylalanine. CDR3 DNA is the only sequence kept; it has 48 bases, read in frame from the first base. Here V drops 4 bases and J drops 1 base, and the junction holds 9 bases not matched to any gene. As encoded in the germline V gene, CDR1 is SGHRS while CDR2 is YFSETQ. The specimen was blood. The TCR originated in a girl aged 10-17 years with multiple sclerosis. The V and J segments used are TRBV5-1 and TRBJ2-5, with TRBD2 identical over 8 junction bases. The CDR3 has the sequence CASSLSVLAVQETQYF. The DNA reads as follows: TGCGCCAGCAGCCTTTCGGTACTAGCGGTCCAAGAGACCCAGTACTTC.